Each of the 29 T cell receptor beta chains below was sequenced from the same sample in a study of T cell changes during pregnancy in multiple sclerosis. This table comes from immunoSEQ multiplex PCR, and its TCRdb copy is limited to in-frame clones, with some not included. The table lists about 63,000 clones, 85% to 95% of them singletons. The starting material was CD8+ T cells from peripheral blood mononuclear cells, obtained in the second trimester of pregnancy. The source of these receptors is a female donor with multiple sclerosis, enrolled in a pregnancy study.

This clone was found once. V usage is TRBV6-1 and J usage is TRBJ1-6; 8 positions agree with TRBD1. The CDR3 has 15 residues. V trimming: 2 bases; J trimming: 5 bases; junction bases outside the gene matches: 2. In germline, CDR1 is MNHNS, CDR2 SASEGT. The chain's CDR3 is CASSEQGADNSPLHF. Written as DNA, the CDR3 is TGTGCCAGCAGTGAACAGGGGGCCGATAATTCACCCCTCCACTTT.

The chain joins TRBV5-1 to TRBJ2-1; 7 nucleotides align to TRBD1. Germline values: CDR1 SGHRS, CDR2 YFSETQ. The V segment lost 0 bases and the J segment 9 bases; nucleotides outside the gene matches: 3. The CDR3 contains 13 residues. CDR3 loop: CASSLEGAGEQFF. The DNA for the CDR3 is TGCGCCAGCAGCTTGGAGGGGGCGGGTGAGCAGTTCTTC.

CDR3 in DNA: TGTGCCAGCAGCTTAGGCTCTCGGCTAGCGGGGACAGATACGCAGTATTTT. Its protein is CASSLGSRLAGTDTQYF. V is TRBV7-8 and J is TRBJ2-3, with TRBD2 identical over 9 bases. V dropped 1 base and J dropped 3; count of bases not matched to a gene: 8. Germline CDR1 reads SGHVS; CDR2 reads FQNEAQ. The CDR3 has 17 residues.

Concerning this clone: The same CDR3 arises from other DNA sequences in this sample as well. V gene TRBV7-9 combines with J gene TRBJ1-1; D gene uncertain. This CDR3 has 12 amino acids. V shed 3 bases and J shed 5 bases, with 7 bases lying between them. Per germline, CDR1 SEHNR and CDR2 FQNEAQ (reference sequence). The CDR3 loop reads CASSLGSTEAFF. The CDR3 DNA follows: TGTGCCAGCAGCTTGGGGAGTACTGAAGCTTTCTTT.

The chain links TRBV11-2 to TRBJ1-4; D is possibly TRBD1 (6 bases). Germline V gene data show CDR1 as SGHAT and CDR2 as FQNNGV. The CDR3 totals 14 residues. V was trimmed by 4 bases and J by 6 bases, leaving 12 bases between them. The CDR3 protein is CASSSSDRYEKLFF. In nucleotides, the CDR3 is TGTGCCAGCAGCTCCTCGGACAGATATGAAAAACTGTTTTTT. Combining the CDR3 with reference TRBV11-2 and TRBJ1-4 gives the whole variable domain EAGVAQSPRYKIIEKRQSVAFWCNPISGHATLYWYQQILGQGPKLLIQFQNNGVVDDSQLPKDRFSAERLKGVDSTLKIQPAKLEDSAVYLCASSSSDRYEKLFFGSGTQLSVL.

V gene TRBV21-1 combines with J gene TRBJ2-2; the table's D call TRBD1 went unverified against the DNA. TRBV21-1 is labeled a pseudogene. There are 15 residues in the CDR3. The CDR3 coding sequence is TGTGCCAGCAGCCCGACAGGGGGAAACACCGGGGAGCTGTTTTTT. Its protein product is CASSPTGGNTGELFF.

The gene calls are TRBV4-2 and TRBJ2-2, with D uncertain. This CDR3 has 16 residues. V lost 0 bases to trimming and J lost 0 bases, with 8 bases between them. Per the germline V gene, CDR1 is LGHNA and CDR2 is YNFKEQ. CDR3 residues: CASSQERPSNTGELFF. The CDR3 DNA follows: TGTGCCAGCAGCCAAGAGAGGCCATCGAACACCGGGGAGCTGTTTTTT.

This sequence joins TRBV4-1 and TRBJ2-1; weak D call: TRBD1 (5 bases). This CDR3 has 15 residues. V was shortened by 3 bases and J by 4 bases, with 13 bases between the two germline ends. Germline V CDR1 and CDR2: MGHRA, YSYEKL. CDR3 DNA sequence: TGCGCCAGCAGCCACTCAGGGCTCGGATACAATGAGCAGTTCTTC. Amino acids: CASSHSGLGYNEQFF.

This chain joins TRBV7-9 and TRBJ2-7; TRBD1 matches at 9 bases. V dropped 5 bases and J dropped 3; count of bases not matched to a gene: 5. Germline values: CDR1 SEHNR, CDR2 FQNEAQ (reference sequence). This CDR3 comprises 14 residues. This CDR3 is CASSGGQGYYEQYF. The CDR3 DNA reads TGTGCCAGCAGCGGGGGACAGGGATACTACGAGCAGTACTTC.

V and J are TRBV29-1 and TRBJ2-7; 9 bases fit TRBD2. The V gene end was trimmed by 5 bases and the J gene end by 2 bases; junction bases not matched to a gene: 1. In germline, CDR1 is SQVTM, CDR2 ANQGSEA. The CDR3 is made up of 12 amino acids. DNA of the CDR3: TGCAGCGTTCTAGCGGGGCCCTACGAGCAGTACTTC. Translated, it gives CSVLAGPYEQYF.

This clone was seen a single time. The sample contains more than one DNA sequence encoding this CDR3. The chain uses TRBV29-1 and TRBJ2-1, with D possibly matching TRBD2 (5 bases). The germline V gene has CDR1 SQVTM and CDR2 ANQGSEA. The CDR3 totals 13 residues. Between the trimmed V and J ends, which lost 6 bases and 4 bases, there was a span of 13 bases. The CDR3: CSVLAGGYNEQFF. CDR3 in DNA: TGCAGCGTCCTGGCCGGCGGGTACAATGAGCAGTTCTTC.

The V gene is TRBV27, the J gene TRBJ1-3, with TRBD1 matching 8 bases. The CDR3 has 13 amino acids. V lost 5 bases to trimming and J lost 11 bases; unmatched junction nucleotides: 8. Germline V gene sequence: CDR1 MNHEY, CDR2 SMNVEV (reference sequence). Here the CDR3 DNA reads TGTGCCAGCAGTCCTGGACAGGGTAGGGCCATATATTTT. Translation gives CASSPGQGRAIYF.

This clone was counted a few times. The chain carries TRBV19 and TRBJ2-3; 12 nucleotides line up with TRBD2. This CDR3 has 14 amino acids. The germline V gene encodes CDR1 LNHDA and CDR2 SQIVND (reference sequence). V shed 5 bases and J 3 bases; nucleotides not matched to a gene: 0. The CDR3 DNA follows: TGTGCCAGTAGTGGGACTAGCGGGACAGATACGCAGTATTTT. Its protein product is CASSGTSGTDTQYF.

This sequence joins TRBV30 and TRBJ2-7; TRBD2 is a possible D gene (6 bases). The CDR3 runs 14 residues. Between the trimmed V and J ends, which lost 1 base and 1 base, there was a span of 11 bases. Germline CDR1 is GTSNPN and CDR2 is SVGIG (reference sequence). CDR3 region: CAWSGSSASYEQYF. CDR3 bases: TGTGCCTGGAGTGGATCTAGCGCATCCTACGAGCAGTACTTC.

The CDR3 bases are TGCGCCAGCAGCTCAGGGACTAGCGGGAGGATAACAGATACGCAGTATTTT. The encoded protein is CASSSGTSGRITDTQYF. The chain is built from TRBV5-1 and TRBJ2-3; 15 bases fit TRBD2. Germline CDR1 SGHRS, CDR2 YFSETQ. V was clipped by 3 bases and J by 3 bases; unmatched bases: 5. CDR3 size: 17 residues.

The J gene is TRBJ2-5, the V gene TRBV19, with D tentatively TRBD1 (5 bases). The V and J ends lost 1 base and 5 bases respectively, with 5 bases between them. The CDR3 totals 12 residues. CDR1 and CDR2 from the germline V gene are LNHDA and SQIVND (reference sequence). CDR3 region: CASSIAGETQYF. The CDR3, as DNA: TGTGCCAGTAGTATAGCAGGGGAGACCCAGTACTTC.

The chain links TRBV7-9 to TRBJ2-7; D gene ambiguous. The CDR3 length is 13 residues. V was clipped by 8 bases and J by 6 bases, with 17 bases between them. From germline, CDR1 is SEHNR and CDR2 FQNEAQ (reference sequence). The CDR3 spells CASAPGGIVEQYF. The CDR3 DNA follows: TGTGCCAGCGCTCCAGGTGGAATAGTCGAGCAGTACTTC.

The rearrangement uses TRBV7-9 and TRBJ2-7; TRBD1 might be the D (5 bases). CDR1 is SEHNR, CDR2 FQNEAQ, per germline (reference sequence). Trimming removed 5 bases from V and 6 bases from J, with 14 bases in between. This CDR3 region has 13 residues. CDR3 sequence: CASSTTQGSEQYF. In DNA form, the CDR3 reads TGTGCCAGCAGCACAACCCAGGGTTCCGAGCAGTACTTC.

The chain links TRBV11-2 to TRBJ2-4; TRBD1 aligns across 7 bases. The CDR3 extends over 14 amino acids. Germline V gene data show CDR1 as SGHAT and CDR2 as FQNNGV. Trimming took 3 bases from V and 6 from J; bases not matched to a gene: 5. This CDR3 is CASSFTGALNIQYF. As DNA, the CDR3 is TGTGCCAGCAGCTTCACAGGGGCGTTAAACATTCAGTACTTC.

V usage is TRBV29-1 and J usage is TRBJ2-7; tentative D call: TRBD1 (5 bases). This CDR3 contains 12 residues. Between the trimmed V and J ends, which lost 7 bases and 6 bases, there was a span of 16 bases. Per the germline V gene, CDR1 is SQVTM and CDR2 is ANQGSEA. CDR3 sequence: CSASIQGIEQYF. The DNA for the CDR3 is TGCAGCGCCTCGATTCAGGGTATCGAGCAGTACTTC.

CDR3 in amino acids: CASSLVSETRGGYTF. CDR3 DNA: TGTGCCAGCAGCTTAGTCTCCGAGACTCGAGGGGGCTACACCTTC. The V and J genes are TRBV7-2 and TRBJ1-2; D call uncertain. CDR1 is SGHTA and CDR2 is FQGNSA in the germline V gene. V lost 1 base, J lost 8 bases, and 17 bases lay in between. This CDR3 is built from 15 residues.

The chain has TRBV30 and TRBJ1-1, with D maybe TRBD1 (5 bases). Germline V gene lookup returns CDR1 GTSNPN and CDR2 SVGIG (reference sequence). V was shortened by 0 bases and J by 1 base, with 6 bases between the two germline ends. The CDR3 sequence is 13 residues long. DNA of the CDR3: TGTGCCTGGAGTGTGGGGGGGAACACTGAAGCTTTCTTT. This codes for CAWSVGGNTEAFF.

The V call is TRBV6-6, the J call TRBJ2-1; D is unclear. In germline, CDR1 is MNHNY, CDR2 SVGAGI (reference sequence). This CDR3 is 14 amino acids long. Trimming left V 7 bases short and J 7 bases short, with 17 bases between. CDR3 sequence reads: CASTYGSNYNEQFF. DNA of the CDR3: TGTGCCAGCACCTACGGGTCTAATTATAATGAGCAGTTCTTC.

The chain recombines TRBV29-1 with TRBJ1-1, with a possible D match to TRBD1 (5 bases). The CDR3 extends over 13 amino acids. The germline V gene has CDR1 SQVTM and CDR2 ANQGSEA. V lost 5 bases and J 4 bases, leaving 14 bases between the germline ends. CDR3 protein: CSVHPTGGTEAFF. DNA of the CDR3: TGCAGCGTTCACCCCACCGGGGGCACTGAAGCTTTCTTT.

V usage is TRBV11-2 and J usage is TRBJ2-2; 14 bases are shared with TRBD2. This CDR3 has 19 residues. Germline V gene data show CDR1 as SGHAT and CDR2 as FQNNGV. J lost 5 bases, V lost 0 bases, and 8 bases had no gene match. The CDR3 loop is CASSLEGGLAGVATGELFF. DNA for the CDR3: TGTGCCAGCAGCTTAGAGGGGGGACTAGCGGGAGTTGCTACCGGGGAGCTGTTTTTT.

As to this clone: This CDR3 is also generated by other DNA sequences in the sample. CDR3: CASSGMTGVFSEQYF. CDR3 sequence (DNA): TGTGCCAGCAGTGGCATGACGGGGGTTTTCAGCGAGCAGTACTTC. The chain joins TRBV2 to TRBJ2-7; weak D call: TRBD2 (6 bases). Germline V gives CDR1 SNHLY, CDR2 FYNNEI. The CDR3 sequence is 15 residues long. With 4 bases removed from V and 6 bases from J, the gap between germline ends came to 19 bases.

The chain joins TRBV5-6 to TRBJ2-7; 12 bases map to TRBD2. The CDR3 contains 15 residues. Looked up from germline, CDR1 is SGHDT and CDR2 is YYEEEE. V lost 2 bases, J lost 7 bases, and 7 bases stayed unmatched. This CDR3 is CASSFRLAGDEEQYF. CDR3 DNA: TGTGCCAGCAGCTTTCGACTAGCGGGAGATGAAGAGCAGTACTTC.

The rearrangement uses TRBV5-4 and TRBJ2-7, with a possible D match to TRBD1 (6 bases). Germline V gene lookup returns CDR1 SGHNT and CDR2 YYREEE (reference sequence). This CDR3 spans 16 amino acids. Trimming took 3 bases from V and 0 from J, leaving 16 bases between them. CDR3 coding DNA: TGTGCCAGCAGCTATTGGCCAAGGGGGAGCTCCTACGAGCAGTACTTC. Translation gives CASSYWPRGSSYEQYF.

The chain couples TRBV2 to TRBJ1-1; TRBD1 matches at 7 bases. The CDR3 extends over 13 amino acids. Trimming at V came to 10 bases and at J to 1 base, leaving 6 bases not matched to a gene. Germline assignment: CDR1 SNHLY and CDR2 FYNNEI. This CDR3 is CAIPTGSNTEAFF. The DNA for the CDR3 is TGTGCCATCCCGACAGGGTCGAACACTGAAGCTTTCTTT. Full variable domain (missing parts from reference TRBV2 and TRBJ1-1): EPEVTQTPSHQVTQMGQEVILRCVPISNHLYFYWYRQILGQKVEFLVSFYNNEISEKSEIFDDQFSVERPDGSNFTLKIRSTKLEDSAMYFCAIPTGSNTEAFFGQGTRLTVV.